This T cell receptor beta chain was profiled in a study of breast tumors, draining lymph nodes, adjacent tissues. General observations from the study: The data were judged consistent with most tumor T cells coming from lymph node and expanding in tumor. That most tumor T cells come from lymph nodes remained unproven.

TCRdb recomputed calls from the multiplex PCR reads with MiXCR, one row per CDR3 protein. The repertoire consists of some 230,000 distinct CDR3 sequences, with nearly 35% occurring once and the leading ten covering approximately 3.3%. Remarks on this clonotype: What it binds is not known.

The CDR3 has 19 amino acids. With 4 bases clipped from V and 7 bases from J, the junction kept 16 bases outside the gene matches. CDR1 SNHLY and CDR2 FYNNEI come from the germline V gene. The lymph nodes were axillary draining lymph nodes from breast cancer patients. This receptor was identified in a female donor with breast cancer. Some clones in this sample may be carry-over from other donors' samples. The sequenced material came from axillary lymph node tissue. V is TRBV2 and J is TRBJ2-1; TRBD2 agrees at 13 bases. For the CDR3, the DNA is TGTGCCAGCAGTGCTAGAGTCCCCAGGACTAGCGGGAGTGGGAATGAGCAGTTCTTC. Translating it yields CASSARVPRTSGSGNEQFF.